The present TCR beta chain was sequenced within a study of regulatory T cells in long-lasting Graves disease. Time point in this sample: newly diagnosed GD, antithyroid drugs for less than 3 months. The authors made the TCR library using RNA they extracted from PBMCs. This clonotype was detected a few times. A single base separates this from a much larger clone, so it may be a read error. The final CDR3 position lacks the conserved phenylalanine or tryptophan, pointing to a likely read error. With iRepertoire HTBI primers and Arm-PCR of CDR3 regions, TCR beta libraries were built. TCRdb reprocessed the multiplex PCR reads with MiXCR, giving one entry per CDR3 protein. Of approximately 400,000 distinct CDR3 sequences in the sample, 15% were seen once. The CDR3 has 16 residues. Another study also made use of these data, one on T cells in Graves' hyperthyroidism and ophthalmopathy.

This clonotype was sampled from a woman in her twenties or thirties with Graves disease. The sequences come from peripheral blood mononuclear cells (PBMCs), collected at new diagnosis, from a patient treated with antithyroid drugs. This rearrangement joins TRBV12-3 or TRBV12-4 to TRBJ2-1; the D is unclear. Matching the DNA end better, TRBJ2-5 makes the J call doubtful. CDR3 in amino acids: CASSLFPGGPAKTQYL. For the CDR3, the DNA is TGTGCCAGCAGTTTATTCCCCGGCGGCCCCGCGAAGACCCAGTACCTC.